Below are 31 T cell receptor beta chains sequenced from a single sample in a study of metastatic and nonmetastatic thyroid tumors. Nobody among the patients had been given any treatment before thyroid surgery. TCRdb recomputed clones from the PCR reads via MiXCR. This repertoire shows fewer than 12,000 clones, 28% found once; its top ten account for about 10%. Sequencing was performed on tumor tissue. These receptors came from a male donor with papillary thyroid cancer or a benign thyroid nodule (not recorded which). Some clones in this sample may be carry-over from other donors' samples.

This clone came up a few times. CDR3 bases: TGTGCCAGCATGCGACTAGCGGGAGTCGGGGAGCTGTTTTTT. Its translation is CASMRLAGVGELFF. This chain joins TRBV2 and TRBJ2-2, with TRBD2 matching 12 bases. Germline CDR1 and CDR2: SNHLY and FYNNEI. The CDR3 has 14 amino acids. Losses at the gene ends were 7 bases for V and 7 bases for J; bases not matched to a gene: 4.

This clone ranks as medium-sized. One end of the junction does not line up with germline, which may come from a read error. The gene calls are TRBV7-6 and TRBJ2-1; 7 bases match TRBD2. This CDR3 has 15 amino acids. Germline CDR1 is SGHVS and CDR2 is FNYEAQ. The chain's CDR3 is CASSLAVSSYNEQFF. The CDR3 DNA is TGTGCCAGCAGCCTAGCGGTTAGCTCCTACAATGAGCAGTTCTTC. Based on the CDR3 plus reference TRBV7-6 and TRBJ2-1, the full variable domain is GAGVSQSPRYKVTKRGQDVALRCDPISGHVSLYWYRQALGQGPEFLTYFNYEAQQDKSGLPNDRFSAERPEGSISTLTIQRTEQRDSAMYRCASSLAVSSYNEQFFGPGTRLTVL.

This clone was counted many times. This sequence joins TRBV5-4 and TRBJ2-6, with D uncertain. The CDR3 covers 17 residues. Germline lookup yields CDR1 SGHNT and CDR2 YYREEE (reference sequence). V lost 0 bases and J lost 0, with 10 bases in between. CDR3 loop: CASSLEGVPSGANVLTF. CDR3 coding DNA: TGTGCCAGCAGCTTGGAGGGTGTCCCCTCTGGGGCCAACGTCCTGACTTTC.

This clone is labeled as medium-sized. The chain joins TRBV6-1 to TRBJ2-7; D perhaps matches TRBD1 (6 bases). The V end was cut by 5 bases, the J end by 3 bases, with 17 bases between. Germline CDR1 and CDR2: MNHNS and SASEGT. The CDR3 contains 15 residues. The CDR3 sequence is CASSTGTTGFYEQYF. The CDR3 DNA reads as TGTGCCAGCAGTACAGGGACCACCGGTTTCTACGAGCAGTACTTC.

The chain links TRBV3-1 to TRBJ2-7; no firm D call. Between the trimmed V and J ends, which lost 4 bases and 2 bases, there was a span of 6 bases. Germline V gene sequence: CDR1 LGHDT, CDR2 YNNKEL (reference sequence). The CDR3 extends over 12 amino acids. CDR3 bases: TGTGCCAGCAGCCCACTACCCTACGAGCAGTACTTC. As protein: CASSPLPYEQYF.

This clone was seen a single time. V and J are TRBV7-9 and TRBJ2-4, with D perhaps TRBD1 (5 bases). This CDR3 region has 13 residues. Germline-derived CDR1 and CDR2 are SEHNR and FQNEAQ (reference sequence). Trimming took 1 base from V and 6 from J, leaving 7 bases between them. CDR3 amino acids: CASSLEGSNIQYF. In DNA, the CDR3 is TGTGCCAGCAGCTTAGAGGGGTCAAACATTCAGTACTTC. Filled out from reference TRBV7-9 and TRBJ2-4, the complete variable domain reads DTGVSQNPRHKITKRGQNVTFRCDPISEHNRLYWYRQTLGQGPEFLTYFQNEAQLEKSRLLSDRFSAERPKGSFSTLEIQRTEQGDSAMYLCASSLEGSNIQYFGAGTRLSVL.

Comment on this clone: Mismatch with germline at one junction end may stem from a read error. The J gene is TRBJ2-6, the V gene TRBV12-3 or TRBV12-4; TRBD1 agrees at 8 bases. The CDR3 runs 17 residues. CDR3 loop: CASSLYGQGSGASVLTF. The CDR3 DNA is TGTGCCAGCAGTTTATATGGACAGGGCAGTGGGGCCAGCGTCCTGACTTTC.

This clone was counted between two and nine times. A clone one base away is much larger, so this may be a read error. The V call is TRBV4-1, the J call TRBJ1-1; TRBD1 agrees at 7 bases. This CDR3 is 14 amino acids long. J was trimmed by 3 bases and V by 5 bases; bases with no gene match: 6. CDR1 and CDR2 (germline): MGHRA, YSYEKL. The CDR3 nucleotides read TGCGCCAGCAGCAGCAGGACAGGAGACACTGAAGCTTTCTTT. It specifies CASSSRTGDTEAFF.

With respect to this clone: The same CDR3 is also encoded by other DNA sequences in this sample. The V and J genes are TRBV27 and TRBJ2-7; D is unclear. The germline gives CDR1 MNHEY, CDR2 SMNVEV (reference sequence). The CDR3 is 17 residues long. Trimming removed 6 bases at V and 8 bases at J, with 29 bases between. The CDR3 protein is CASRGSPRLVVPRKQYF. CDR3 nucleotides: TGTGCCAGCAGGGGATCCCCACGGCTAGTTGTTCCTAGGAAGCAGTACTTC.

By share of the sample, this clone is medium-sized. The V and J genes are TRBV2 and TRBJ2-2; 7 bases are a match to TRBD1. The CDR3 contains 15 residues. The V and J ends lost 8 bases and 5 bases, in that order; junction bases with no gene match: 11. In germline, CDR1 is SNHLY, CDR2 FYNNEI. Here the CDR3 reads CASSVRVQGTGELFF. In nucleotides, the CDR3 is TGTGCCAGCTCAGTGAGAGTACAGGGGACCGGGGAGCTGTTTTTT.

This clone has a handful of counts. The chain carries TRBV6-4 and TRBJ2-2; tentative D call: TRBD1 (5 bases). V lost 4 bases to trimming and J lost 7 bases, with 10 bases between them. Germline loops: CDR1 MRHNA, CDR2 SNTAGT. The CDR3 extends over 13 amino acids. The CDR3 DNA is TGTGCCAGCAGTGCCAGGGCTAACGGGGAGCTGTTTTTT. It yields the protein CASSARANGELFF.

This clone was picked up many times. V is TRBV7-9 and J is TRBJ2-1; TRBD2 agrees at 9 bases. Losses at the gene ends were 4 bases for V and 6 bases for J; bases not matched to a gene: 10. The CDR3 runs 16 residues. CDR1 SEHNR and CDR2 FQNEAQ come from the germline V gene (reference sequence). The CDR3 protein is CASSYPAGGGLNEQFF. The DNA of the CDR3 is TGTGCCAGCAGCTACCCCGCGGGAGGGGGGCTCAATGAGCAGTTCTTC.

The table lists this clone with a few counts. V and J are TRBV5-1 and TRBJ2-3, with a weak D call TRBD2 (5 bases). Germline CDR1 and CDR2: SGHRS and YFSETQ. The CDR3 spans 16 residues. V was trimmed by 0 bases and J by 4 bases, leaving 15 bases between them. CDR3 residues: CASSLEQATRADTQYF. DNA for the CDR3: TGCGCCAGCAGCTTGGAGCAGGCGACGCGGGCAGATACGCAGTATTTT.

V is TRBV6-1 and J is TRBJ2-7; TRBD2 aligns across 7 bases. CDR3 size: 13 residues. After removal of 8 bases from V and 5 bases from J, the junction contained 9 bases not matched to a gene. Looked up from germline, CDR1 is MNHNS and CDR2 is SASEGT. This CDR3 reads CASVCGGFHEQYF. CDR3 in DNA: TGTGCCAGCGTCTGCGGGGGATTCCACGAGCAGTACTTC.

In this sample, this clone is medium-sized. The rearrangement links TRBV27 to TRBJ1-2, with 10 bases aligning to TRBD1. The CDR3 is 15 amino acids. The germline gives CDR1 MNHEY, CDR2 SMNVEV (reference sequence). V lost 5 bases and J lost 4; bases outside the gene matches: 7. The CDR3 DNA reads as TGTGCCAGCAGTAAAACCGGGACAGGGGTCTATGGCTACACCTTC. The encoded protein is CASSKTGTGVYGYTF.

This clone occurred many times. J is TRBJ2-1 and V is TRBV30, with 10 bases identical to TRBD2. The CDR3 totals 16 residues. Germline CDR1 and CDR2: GTSNPN and SVGIG (reference sequence). V lost 2 bases, J lost 10 bases, and 14 bases stayed unmatched. DNA for the CDR3: TGTGCCTGGAGTCTGGGGCTAGCGGGAGCCGGGAGCGAGCAGTTCTTC. Amino acids: CAWSLGLAGAGSEQFF.

J is TRBJ2-3 and V is TRBV4-1; 14 bases agree with TRBD2. The CDR3 covers 18 residues. With V trimmed by 4 bases and J by 9 bases, 15 bases remained unmatched. Germline V gene lookup returns CDR1 MGHRA and CDR2 YSYEKL. The CDR3: CASSLYTGTSGRGETQYF. The CDR3, as DNA: TGCGCCAGCAGCCTCTATACCGGGACTAGCGGGAGAGGAGAGACGCAGTATTTT.

CDR3 loop: CASSYTGGYGNEQFF. CDR3 nucleotides: TGTGCCAGCAGCTACACAGGGGGCTACGGAAATGAGCAGTTCTTC. V is TRBV11-1 and J is TRBJ2-1; 9 bases are a match to TRBD1. Germline V CDR1 and CDR2: SGHAT, FQDESV (reference sequence). The J segment lost 7 bases and the V segment lost 4 bases, leaving 8 bases of the junction unmatched. The CDR3 is 15 amino acids.

This clone is categorized as medium-sized. The chain carries TRBV27 and TRBJ2-7; TRBD1 agrees at 9 bases. V lost 5 bases, J lost 9 bases, and 11 bases stayed unmatched. The CDR3 contains 14 residues. Per the germline V gene, CDR1 is MNHEY and CDR2 is SMNVEV (reference sequence). CDR3 DNA sequence: TGTGCCAGCAGTCCCGCCGGGACAGGGTGGGTGCAGTACGTC. Encoded protein: CASSPAGTGWVQYV.

This clone was detected ten times or more. The genes are TRBV29-1 and TRBJ1-4, with D perhaps matching TRBD1 (5 bases). The V gene lost 4 bases and the J gene lost 7 bases, with 16 bases spanning the gap. The germline CDR1 and CDR2 sequences are SQVTM and ANQGSEA. The CDR3 consists of 14 residues. The CDR3 DNA is TGCAGCGTTGCCGCGGACACGTGGAGTGAAAAACTGTTTTTT. This encodes CSVAADTWSEKLFF.

The rearrangement links TRBV13 to TRBJ2-3, with D possibly being TRBD2 (6 bases). Trimming took 8 bases from V and 3 from J, leaving 12 bases between them. CDR1 PRHDT and CDR2 FYEKMQ come from the germline V gene (reference sequence). The CDR3 totals 13 residues. The CDR3 region is CASASTRTDTQYF. The CDR3 bases are TGTGCCAGCGCCTCGACTAGAACAGATACGCAGTATTTT.

This chain links TRBV20-1 with TRBJ2-1; TRBD2 matches 9 bases. Germline V lookup: CDR1 DFQATT, CDR2 SNEGSKA (reference sequence). The trim removed 3 bases at V and 3 bases at J, leaving 3 bases unmatched. CDR3 length: 14 residues. The CDR3 region has the DNA TGCAGTGCTAGGACTAGCGGTTACTACAATGAGCAGTTCTTC. Its translation: CSARTSGYYNEQFF.

By share, this clone ranks as medium-sized. The chain joins TRBV6-2 or TRBV6-3 to TRBJ2-7; 11 bases agree with TRBD2. Germline V gene data show CDR1 as MNHEY and CDR2 as SVGEGT. V was clipped by 2 bases and J by 0 bases; unmatched bases: 15. The CDR3 sequence is 20 residues long. The CDR3 sequence: CASSYNQLASGRRLSYEQYV. For the CDR3, the DNA is TGTGCCAGCAGTTACAATCAGTTGGCTAGCGGGAGGCGACTCTCCTACGAGCAGTACGTC.

This clone counts as medium-sized. The chain is built from TRBV28 and TRBJ2-2; D may be TRBD1 (6 bases). The CDR3 covers 15 residues. Germline loops: CDR1 MDHEN, CDR2 SYDVKM. The V and J ends lost 5 bases and 5 bases respectively, with 15 bases between them. The CDR3 region is CASSLGAQGTGELFF. The CDR3 DNA reads TGTGCCAGCAGTCTTGGGGCGCAGGGGACCGGGGAGCTGTTTTTT.

In its sample, this clone is medium-sized (0.01 to 0.1%). The chain recombines TRBV28 with TRBJ1-3; weak D call: TRBD1 (6 bases). CDR1 and CDR2 (germline): MDHEN, SYDVKM. There are 13 residues in the CDR3. The V and J ends lost 10 bases and 4 bases respectively, with 14 bases between them. CDR3 sequence: CATYRVYGNTIYF. CDR3 nucleotide sequence: TGTGCCACTTACAGGGTTTACGGAAACACCATATATTTT.

This clone was observed a few times. This chain joins TRBV9 and TRBJ2-3; the D gene is possibly TRBD1 (7 bases). CDR1 is SGDLS and CDR2 is YYNGEE in the germline V gene. CDR3 length: 14 residues. Trimming stripped 4 bases from V and 4 bases from J, with 13 bases between. The CDR3 reads CASSRLGGPDTQYF. The CDR3 DNA is TGTGCCAGCAGCAGACTAGGGGGCCCAGATACGCAGTATTTT.

The chain is built from TRBV7-2 and TRBJ1-1, with no clear D. Germline V gene data show CDR1 as SGHTA and CDR2 as FQGNSA. Between the trimmed V and J ends, which lost 3 bases and 1 base, there was a span of 6 bases. The CDR3 runs 13 residues. The CDR3 spells CASSFGGNTEAFF. CDR3 coding DNA: TGTGCCAGCAGCTTTGGTGGGAACACTGAAGCTTTCTTT.

The CDR3 loop reads CSARNRVSPLHF. The CDR3 bases are TGCAGTGCTAGAAATCGGGTCTCACCCCTCCACTTT. The V gene is TRBV20-1, the J gene TRBJ1-6, with D unresolved. Germline loops: CDR1 DFQATT, CDR2 SNEGSKA (reference sequence). The V gene lost 2 bases and the J gene lost 10 bases, with 9 bases spanning the gap. This CDR3 is 12 amino acids long.

The chain recombines TRBV6-6 with TRBJ1-1, with TRBD1 as a possible D gene (5 bases). Deletions cut 2 bases from V and 1 base from J, with 11 bases between. The CDR3 runs 15 residues. CDR1 is MNHNY, CDR2 SVGAGI, per germline (reference sequence). CDR3 DNA sequence: TGTGCCAGCAGTTACCAGGGTTATGGGAACACTGAAGCTTTCTTT. Its protein is CASSYQGYGNTEAFF.

In its sample, this clone was seen a few times. The chain employs TRBV6-1 and TRBJ2-3; D is perhaps TRBD1 or TRBD2 (5 bases each). The CDR3 has 14 residues. Germline loops: CDR1 MNHNS, CDR2 SASEGT. Trimming left V 3 bases short and J 3 bases short, with 10 bases between. This CDR3 is CASSDGGETDTQYF. DNA of the CDR3: TGTGCCAGCAGTGATGGGGGAGAAACAGATACGCAGTATTTT.

The chain recombines TRBV12-3 or TRBV12-4 with TRBJ2-1; 8 positions match TRBD2. The ends lost 7 bases at V and 5 bases at J; junction bases unmatched: 10. This CDR3 comprises 15 residues. The chain's CDR3 is CASTPTSGEHNEQFF. The CDR3 region has the DNA TGTGCCAGCACCCCTACTAGCGGAGAACACAATGAGCAGTTCTTC.